A single sample is the source of the 14 T cell receptor beta chains below, sequenced in a study of early T cells in non-severe SARS-CoV-2 infection. From the 5' RACE reads, TCRdb called clonotypes with MiXCR, one entry per CDR3 protein. The data contain around 67,000 distinct CDR3 sequences, more than 9% of them singletons. The sequenced sample consisted of whole blood. The receptors come from an adult who was a healthcare worker with PCR-confirmed SARS-CoV-2 infection or an uninfected control (not recorded which).

This clonotype was counted many times. The chain employs TRBV19 and TRBJ2-2; 9 positions match TRBD1. With 8 bases clipped from V and 4 bases from J, the junction kept 8 bases outside the gene matches. The CDR3 loop spans 15 amino acids. CDR1 is LNHDA, CDR2 SQIVND, per germline (reference sequence). Written as DNA, the CDR3 is TGTGCCAGTTTAACAGGGGGCAGTAGCACCGGGGAGCTGTTTTTT. Translating it yields CASLTGGSSTGELFF.

The rearrangement links TRBV5-1 to TRBJ2-1, with unresolved D. The ends were cut back, 4 bases at V and 7 bases at J, with 15 bases in the middle. The CDR3 runs 14 residues. In germline, CDR1 is SGHRS, CDR2 YFSETQ. Here the CDR3 reads CASSPGVSFNEQFF. The CDR3 DNA reads as TGCGCCAGCAGCCCTGGGGTCAGTTTTAATGAGCAGTTCTTC.

This clonotype was found a few times. The chain uses TRBV5-1 and TRBJ2-5, with TRBD2 identical over 8 bases. CDR3 length: 15 amino acids. Trimming took 2 bases from V and 5 from J; bases not matched to a gene: 8. Germline loops: CDR1 SGHRS, CDR2 YFSETQ. The CDR3: CASSFGSGDGETQYF. CDR3 sequence (DNA): TGCGCCAGCAGCTTCGGTAGCGGGGATGGGGAGACCCAGTACTTC.

There are many counts of this clonotype. The chain combines TRBV7-9 with TRBJ1-4; TRBD1 matches at 7 bases. The V segment lost 5 bases and the J segment 0 bases; nucleotides outside the gene matches: 6. The CDR3 spans 16 residues. Germline-derived CDR1 and CDR2 are SEHNR and FQNEAQ (reference sequence). CDR3 region: CASSRRTGATNEKLFF. In DNA form, the CDR3 reads TGTGCCAGCAGCCGGCGGACAGGTGCAACTAATGAAAAACTGTTTTTT.

This clonotype has ten or more counts. V gene TRBV6-5 combines with J gene TRBJ1-2; D is perhaps TRBD1 (5 bases). This CDR3 contains 15 residues. Germline V gene lookup returns CDR1 MNHEY and CDR2 SVGAGI. Trimming cost V 0 bases and J 7 bases, with 15 bases left between them. The CDR3 sequence is CASSYSPGGRAGYTF. The DNA of the CDR3 is TGTGCCAGCAGTTACTCCCCGGGGGGGAGGGCTGGCTACACCTTC.

This clonotype was detected many times. The V call is TRBV7-9, the J call TRBJ2-1, with 13 bases identical to TRBD2. This CDR3 has 18 amino acids. CDR1 is SEHNR, CDR2 FQNEAQ, per germline (reference sequence). V was clipped by 4 bases and J by 5 bases; unmatched bases: 11. The CDR3 coding sequence is TGTGCCAGCAGCTCGACTCAGACTAGCGGGGGGCCTGACAATGAGCAGTTCTTC. Translation: CASSSTQTSGGPDNEQFF.

This clonotype was seen at least ten times. The chain combines TRBV7-9 with TRBJ2-3; tentative D call: TRBD2 (6 bases). V lost 6 bases to trimming and J lost 0 bases, with 16 bases between them. Germline CDR1 and CDR2: SEHNR and FQNEAQ (reference sequence). The CDR3 length is 16 residues. DNA for the CDR3: TGTGCCAGCAGGTCGCGGCGGGACCCTAGCACAGATACGCAGTATTTT. Protein sequence: CASRSRRDPSTDTQYF. The full variable domain, its missing parts supplied by reference TRBV7-9 and TRBJ2-3, is DTGVSQNPRHKITKRGQNVTFRCDPISEHNRLYWYRQTLGQGPEFLTYFQNEAQLEKSRLLSDRFSAERPKGSFSTLEIQRTEQGDSAMYLCASRSRRDPSTDTQYFGPGTRLTVL.

This chain links TRBV20-1 with TRBJ2-3; no definite D call. This CDR3 has 15 amino acids. V gave up 5 bases and J gave up 3 bases, with 18 bases separating them. CDR1 is DFQATT, CDR2 SNEGSKA, per germline (reference sequence). CDR3 DNA: TGCAGTGCTCAACACCGGTACCGTCTAACAGATACGCAGTATTTT. It encodes CSAQHRYRLTDTQYF.

This clonotype occurred many times. The CDR3 nucleotides read TGCGCCAGCAGAGGACAGGGGTACGAGCAGTACTTC. This translates into CASRGQGYEQYF. This chain links TRBV10-2 with TRBJ2-7; 9 bases agree with TRBD1. After removal of 6 bases from V and 4 bases from J, the junction contained 1 base not matched to a gene. CDR1 is WSHSY, CDR2 SAAADI, per germline. There are 12 residues in the CDR3.

This clonotype came up a few times. The chain links TRBV29-1 to TRBJ2-7; 11 nucleotides align to TRBD2. In germline, CDR1 is SQVTM, CDR2 ANQGSEA. The CDR3 runs 17 residues. Germline trimming cut 4 bases from V and 4 bases from J; bases unmatched to any gene: 15. In DNA, the CDR3 is TGCAGCGTTGGCCGAGTCTCAACTAGCGGGAGTCGGTACGAGCAGTACTTC. The encoded protein is CSVGRVSTSGSRYEQYF.

This clonotype appeared a few times. The chain combines TRBV19 with TRBJ1-2; 8 bases match TRBD1. Trimming cost V 4 bases and J 4 bases; bases outside gene matches: 8. CDR3 size: 15 residues. Germline CDR1 is LNHDA and CDR2 is SQIVND (reference sequence). The CDR3 loop reads CASSTGQASFYGYTF. DNA for the CDR3: TGTGCCAGTAGTACGGGACAGGCGAGTTTCTATGGCTACACCTTC.

This clonotype was seen a single time. This may be a read error, as it is one base from a much larger clone. The chain couples TRBV29-1 to TRBJ2-3, with D tentatively TRBD1 (6 bases). The CDR3 loop spans 12 amino acids. From germline, CDR1 is SQVTM and CDR2 ANQGSEA. Trimming took 7 bases from V and 0 from J, leaving 8 bases between them. The CDR3 nucleotides are TGCAGCGCGGACAGTAGCACAGATACGCAGTATTTT. Protein sequence: CSADSSTDTQYF.

This clonotype was seen a handful of times. The chain couples TRBV6-6 to TRBJ2-3, with D perhaps matching TRBD1 (7 bases). The germline V and J ends were trimmed by 5 bases and 5 bases, with 14 bases remaining between them. The CDR3 length is 14 residues. The germline CDR1 and CDR2 sequences are MNHNY and SVGAGI (reference sequence). The CDR3 is CASSQGGRRDTQYF. DNA for the CDR3: TGTGCCAGCAGTCAGGGGGGTCGTAGAGATACGCAGTATTTT.

Many counts were recorded for this clonotype. The chain is built from TRBV6-5 and TRBJ2-5; D is uncertain. Germline assignment: CDR1 MNHEY and CDR2 SVGAGI. The CDR3 extends over 10 amino acids. The germline V and J ends were trimmed by 7 bases and 4 bases, with 4 bases remaining between them. Here the CDR3 reads CASIGETQYF. The CDR3 nucleotides read TGTGCCAGCATTGGAGAGACCCAGTACTTC.